This TCR beta chain was sequenced in a study of T cells in Graves' hyperthyroidism and ophthalmopathy. Germline CDR1 reads LNHDA; CDR2 reads SQIVND (reference sequence). Trimming cost V 6 bases and J 5 bases; bases outside gene matches: 10. The CDR3 has 15 residues. When hyperthyroidism was first diagnosed, the blood sample was taken, preceding any ophthalmopathy symptoms. This clonotype was counted many times. Its target is not known. The TCR beta CDR3 regions underwent amplification using RNA transcripts as the source. HTBI primers were the set used in a first-round RT-PCR of the TCR CDR3. Via MiXCR, TCRdb re-called the multiplex PCR reads, giving one row per CDR3 protein. The sample contains roughly 180,000 distinct CDR3 sequences, 8% to 9.5% of which appear only once. Study conclusions and caveats: Most clonotypes expanded in the thyroid (above 0.001) were also present in blood.

This chain links TRBV19 with TRBJ2-7; TRBD1 matches at 10 bases. The clonotype comes from a woman aged 18-29 years with Graves' hyperthyroidism that later progressed to Graves' ophthalmopathy. Sequencing was performed on blood. CDR3 in amino acids: CASSPRRQGANEQYF. The CDR3 nucleotides are TGTGCCAGTAGCCCCCGGCGACAGGGGGCTAACGAGCAGTACTTC.